This T cell receptor beta chain was sequenced during a study of molecular identifiers for immune sequencing clone quantification. Turning to this clonotype: Relative to the germline gene, one junction end is altered; a read error may explain this.

The CDR3 has 14 amino acids. Germline-derived CDR1 and CDR2 are SGHVS and FNYEAQ. Bulk TCR libraries used previously described methods and listed TCR primers. TCRdb re-called the PCR reads with MiXCR, one entry per CDR3 protein. The sample has 90,000 or so distinct CDR3 sequences; approximately 23% are singletons. The sample was naive CD8+ T cells from blood, with Jurkat cell RNA spiked in. Subset here: FACS-sorted CD8+CD4-CCR7+CD45RA+ naive T cells. The chain links TRBV7-6 to TRBJ1-4, with unresolved D. The clonotype originates from a human donor in good health. Some libraries in this study had Jurkat cell RNA spiked in. The CDR3 DNA reads TGTGCCAGCAGCTTTGCTCCCACAGATGAAAAACTGTCTTTT. Translated: CASSFAPTDEKLSF. The entire variable domain, with the rest obtained from reference TRBV7-6 and TRBJ1-4, is as follows: GAGVSQSPRYKVTKRGQDVALRCDPISGHVSLYWYRQALGQGPEFLTYFNYEAQQDKSGLPNDRFSAERPEGSISTLTIQRTEQRDSAMYRCASSFAPTDEKLSFGSGTQLSVL.